These T cell receptor beta chains were read from a single sample in a study of PD-1 blockade in mismatch repair-deficient tumors. Here immunoSEQ multiplex PCR was the method, and the copy in TCRdb shows in-frame clones only, minus some. The data contain about 38,000 clones, roughly three quarters of them seen just once; the ten biggest clones take up over 20%. Sequenced material: peripheral blood, taken 4 weeks after starting pembrolizumab. These receptors originate from an adult with mismatch repair-deficient cancer. The CDR3 runs from the conserved cysteine through the conserved F or W. Each record gives: J gene, V gene, clone size, D gene, CDR3 protein, CDR3 DNA. D genes are given only for firm matches. Only part of the rows carry a size: once, few, many, or a class if the clone is expanded.

J gene: TRBJ2-7; V gene: TRBV29-1; clone size: .; D gene: .; CDR3 protein: CSARQSRYEQYF; CDR3 DNA: TGCAGCGCGAGACAGTCCAGATACGAGCAGTACTTC
J gene: TRBJ2-7; V gene: TRBV28; clone size: .; D gene: .; CDR3 protein: CASSSGLIPYEQYF; CDR3 DNA: TGTGCCAGCAGTTCGGGACTTATTCCCTACGAGCAGTACTTC
J gene: TRBJ1-3; V gene: TRBV4-2; clone size: .; D gene: .; CDR3 protein: CASSQDPAGSGNTIYF; CDR3 DNA: TGTGCCAGCAGCCAAGATCCCGCGGGGTCTGGAAACACCATATATTTT
J gene: TRBJ2-7; V gene: TRBV29-1; clone size: .; D gene: TRBD1; CDR3 protein: CSVVDSTGVWDEQYF; CDR3 DNA: TGCAGCGTCGTCGATTCCACAGGGGTCTGGGACGAGCAGTACTTC
J gene: TRBJ2-1; V gene: TRBV11-3; clone size: .; D gene: .; CDR3 protein: CASSQESGYYNEQFF; CDR3 DNA: TGTGCCAGCAGCCAGGAATCGGGGTACTACAATGAGCAGTTCTTC
J gene: TRBJ1-2; V gene: TRBV7-9; clone size: .; D gene: TRBD1; CDR3 protein: CASSYRQGPRGYTF; CDR3 DNA: TGTGCCAGCAGCTATCGACAGGGTCCGCGCGGCTACACCTTC
J gene: TRBJ2-7; V gene: TRBV29-1; clone size: .; D gene: .; CDR3 protein: CSVMETYEQYF; CDR3 DNA: TGCAGCGTTATGGAAACCTACGAGCAGTACTTC
J gene: TRBJ2-3; V gene: TRBV5-1; clone size: once; D gene: TRBD2; CDR3 protein: CASRAGLAGGDTQYF; CDR3 DNA: TGCGCCAGCAGGGCAGGACTAGCGGGAGGAGATACGCAGTATTTT
J gene: TRBJ1-2; V gene: TRBV5-1; clone size: .; D gene: .; CDR3 protein: CASSLVPEDYGYTF; CDR3 DNA: TGCGCCAGCAGCTTGGTGCCAGAAGACTATGGCTACACCTTC
J gene: TRBJ2-7; V gene: TRBV28; clone size: .; D gene: .; CDR3 protein: CASSFSANSYEQYF; CDR3 DNA: TGTGCCAGCAGTTTTAGTGCTAACTCCTACGAGCAGTACTTC
J gene: TRBJ2-7; V gene: TRBV29-1; clone size: .; D gene: TRBD1; CDR3 protein: CSARTGEAYEQYF; CDR3 DNA: TGCAGCGCCCGGACAGGGGAGGCCTACGAGCAGTACTTC
J gene: TRBJ2-5; V gene: TRBV6-5; clone size: .; D gene: TRBD1; CDR3 protein: CASSKDRGSETQYF; CDR3 DNA: TGTGCCAGCAGTAAAGACAGGGGATCAGAGACCCAGTACTTC
J gene: TRBJ2-7; V gene: TRBV7-2; clone size: .; D gene: TRBD1; CDR3 protein: CASSGTGGPVQYF; CDR3 DNA: TGTGCCAGCAGCGGGACAGGGGGACCAGTGCAGTACTTC
J gene: TRBJ2-2; V gene: TRBV9; clone size: .; D gene: .; CDR3 protein: CASSVWERAGELFF; CDR3 DNA: TGTGCCAGCAGCGTATGGGAGAGGGCCGGGGAGCTGTTTTTT
J gene: TRBJ2-7; V gene: TRBV10-1; clone size: .; D gene: .; CDR3 protein: CASSHTNFGEQYF; CDR3 DNA: TGCGCCAGCAGTCATACCAACTTCGGGGAGCAGTACTTC
J gene: TRBJ1-5; V gene: TRBV11-2; clone size: once; D gene: .; CDR3 protein: CASSLTANQPQHF; CDR3 DNA: TGTGCCAGCAGCTTAACAGCGAACCAGCCCCAGCATTTT
J gene: TRBJ1-2; V gene: TRBV10-1; clone size: .; D gene: .; CDR3 protein: CASSEKRDTRGYTF; CDR3 DNA: TGCGCCAGCAGTGAGAAACGGGACACCCGTGGCTACACCTTC
J gene: TRBJ2-1; V gene: TRBV5-1; clone size: .; D gene: .; CDR3 protein: CASSLVVADHLYNEQFF; CDR3 DNA: TGCGCCAGCAGCTTGGTAGTAGCAGATCACCTCTACAATGAGCAGTTCTTC
J gene: TRBJ2-7; V gene: TRBV19; clone size: .; D gene: .; CDR3 protein: CASSDRREQYF; CDR3 DNA: TGTGCCAGTAGCGACAGGCGCGAGCAGTACTTC
J gene: TRBJ1-5; V gene: TRBV10-3; clone size: .; D gene: .; CDR3 protein: CAISEVEGFQPQHF; CDR3 DNA: TGTGCCATCAGTGAGGTAGAAGGTTTTCAGCCCCAGCATTTT
J gene: TRBJ1-2; V gene: TRBV19; clone size: .; D gene: .; CDR3 protein: CASSTRERLYGYTF; CDR3 DNA: TGTGCCAGTAGTACCCGGGAGAGACTCTATGGCTACACCTTC
J gene: TRBJ2-7; V gene: TRBV5-1; clone size: .; D gene: TRBD2; CDR3 protein: CASSLWVAGSYEQYF; CDR3 DNA: TGCGCCAGCAGCTTGTGGGTAGCGGGTTCCTACGAGCAGTACTTC
J gene: TRBJ2-3; V gene: TRBV5-5; clone size: .; D gene: .; CDR3 protein: CASSLWGEDTQYF; CDR3 DNA: TGTGCCAGCAGCTTGTGGGGGGAAGATACGCAGTATTTT
J gene: TRBJ2-4; V gene: TRBV25-1; clone size: .; D gene: TRBD1; CDR3 protein: CASSETGGSDIQYF; CDR3 DNA: TGTGCCAGCAGTGAGACAGGGGGATCTGACATTCAGTACTTC
J gene: TRBJ2-6; V gene: TRBV2; clone size: .; D gene: TRBD1; CDR3 protein: CASSTTRDRNSGANVLTF; CDR3 DNA: TGTGCCAGCAGTACGACCCGGGACAGGAACTCTGGGGCCAACGTCCTGACTTTC
J gene: TRBJ1-3; V gene: TRBV30; clone size: .; D gene: TRBD1; CDR3 protein: CAWSEGQGYSGNTIYF; CDR3 DNA: TGTGCCTGGAGTGAGGGACAGGGATACTCTGGAAACACCATATATTTT
J gene: TRBJ2-7; V gene: TRBV7-2; clone size: .; D gene: .; CDR3 protein: CASSLGSSLIYEQYF; CDR3 DNA: TGTGCCAGCAGCTTAGGATCGTCCCTTATCTACGAGCAGTACTTC
J gene: TRBJ2-2; V gene: TRBV5-5; clone size: few; D gene: .; CDR3 protein: CASSFRRRDTGELFF; CDR3 DNA: TGTGCCAGCAGCTTCCGCCGGAGGGACACCGGGGAGCTGTTTTTT
J gene: TRBJ2-2; V gene: TRBV25-1; clone size: medium-sized; D gene: .; CDR3 protein: CASSESLTGRTGELFF; CDR3 DNA: TGTGCCAGCAGTGAATCCCTGACAGGGAGGACCGGGGAGCTGTTTTTT
J gene: TRBJ1-1; V gene: TRBV5-1; clone size: medium-sized; D gene: TRBD1; CDR3 protein: CASSQGVGYVTEAFF; CDR3 DNA: TGCGCCAGCAGCCAGGGGGTCGGTTATGTAACTGAAGCTTTCTTT
J gene: TRBJ2-7; V gene: TRBV2; clone size: .; D gene: .; CDR3 protein: CASSAAYEQYF; CDR3 DNA: TGTGCCAGCAGTGCTGCCTACGAGCAGTACTTC